These 24 T cell receptor beta chains were sequenced from one sample in a study of cytomegalovirus exposure and HLA in healthy donors. The PCR had 60 Vbeta and 13 Jbeta primers. This table comes from immunoSEQ multiplex PCR, and its TCRdb copy is limited to in-frame clones, with some not included. There are more than 25,000 clones in the sample; under 70% occur only once, and 4.4% lies in the top ten. The sample consisted of PBMCs. Receptor source: a woman in her forties or fifties in good health and CMV-seronegative.

The chain joins TRBV5-3 to TRBJ2-7; D remains unclear. TRBV5-3 is an ORF for which the function is uncertain. Deletions cut 1 base from V and 3 bases from J, with 8 bases between. This CDR3 contains 13 residues. This CDR3 is CARSLPEYYEQYF. The CDR3 DNA is TGTGCCAGAAGCTTGCCCGAGTACTACGAGCAGTACTTC.

The chain employs TRBV6-5 and TRBJ2-7; 7 positions match TRBD1. Trimming at V came to 3 bases and at J to 2 bases, leaving 7 bases not matched to a gene. The CDR3 sequence is 15 residues long. Germline V gene sequence: CDR1 MNHEY, CDR2 SVGAGI. This CDR3 reads CASSYTQGVTYEQYF. The CDR3 nucleotides read TGTGCCAGCAGTTATACGCAGGGGGTGACCTACGAGCAGTACTTC.

As for this clone: Mismatch with germline at one junction end may stem from a read error. Other nucleotide sequences in the sample specify the same CDR3. J is TRBJ1-2 and V is TRBV29-1; D ambiguous. Germline V gene data show CDR1 as SQVTM and CDR2 as ANQGSEA. The CDR3 totals 12 residues. The CDR3, as DNA: TGCAGCGTCGAAGGACTGAGCTATGGCTACACCTTC. Amino acid sequence: CSVEGLSYGYTF.

The V gene is TRBV5-4, the J gene TRBJ1-5, with 7 bases identical to TRBD1. The CDR3 sequence is 17 residues long. The ends lost 4 bases at V and 0 bases at J; junction bases unmatched: 10. The germline V gene has CDR1 SGHNT and CDR2 YYREEE (reference sequence). CDR3 sequence (DNA): TGTGCCAGCAGCCCGAGAGGGGGCCGCTATAGCAATCAGCCCCAGCATTTT. Translating gives CASSPRGGRYSNQPQHF.

The rearrangement uses TRBV6-6 and TRBJ1-2, with 8 positions matching TRBD1. This CDR3 comprises 13 residues. Germline V lookup: CDR1 MNHNY, CDR2 SVGAGI (reference sequence). Trimming at V came to 6 bases and at J to 6 bases, leaving 6 bases not matched to a gene. The DNA of the CDR3 is TGTGCCAGCAGGGCGACAGGGGTAGATGGCTACACCTTC. Translated, it gives CASRATGVDGYTF.

By its share, this clone is medium-sized. This rearrangement joins TRBV6-1 to TRBJ1-1, with D perhaps matching TRBD1 (5 bases). Germline-derived CDR1 and CDR2 are MNHNS and SASEGT. V dropped 0 bases and J dropped 5 bases, with 10 bases sitting between them. CDR3 size: 14 residues. CDR3 nucleotides: TGTGCCAGCAGTGAAGCTACAGGCGAGACTGAAGCTTTCTTT. It translates to CASSEATGETEAFF.

The chain couples TRBV5-1 to TRBJ2-4; 7 bases fit TRBD2. Germline lookup yields CDR1 SGHRS and CDR2 YFSETQ. This CDR3 contains 14 residues. The V segment lost 0 bases and the J segment 9 bases; nucleotides outside the gene matches: 6. The CDR3 coding sequence is TGCGCCAGCAGCTTGGGGACTAGGCGAGGCATTCAGTACTTC. Protein product: CASSLGTRRGIQYF.

The J gene is TRBJ1-4, the V gene TRBV2; no definite D call. This CDR3 contains 15 residues. V dropped 2 bases and J dropped 7 bases, with 14 bases sitting between them. Germline CDR1 and CDR2: SNHLY and FYNNEI. The CDR3 is CASSERWWGGEKLFF. The CDR3 nucleotides are TGTGCCAGCAGTGAACGTTGGTGGGGAGGTGAAAAACTGTTTTTT.

V gene TRBV5-1 combines with J gene TRBJ2-2; D is perhaps TRBD2 (5 bases). CDR3 length: 14 residues. Trimming cost V 2 bases and J 2 bases, with 7 bases left between them. Per germline, CDR1 SGHRS and CDR2 YFSETQ. CDR3 DNA sequence: TGCGCCAGCAGCTTTAGCGCCAACACCGGGGAGCTGTTTTTT. It is translated as CASSFSANTGELFF.

The V and J genes are TRBV9 and TRBJ1-1, with 7 nucleotides matching TRBD1. V lost 3 bases to trimming and J lost 3 bases; unmatched junction nucleotides: 5. This CDR3 comprises 14 residues. Germline V gives CDR1 SGDLS, CDR2 YYNGEE. This chain's CDR3 is CASSGGTDHTEAFF. Written as DNA, the CDR3 is TGTGCCAGCAGCGGGGGGACAGACCACACTGAAGCTTTCTTT.

The chain couples TRBV7-8 to TRBJ2-5; possibly TRBD1 for D (8 bases). The V and J ends lost 5 bases and 2 bases respectively, with 21 bases between them. The CDR3 sequence is 17 residues long. Germline V CDR1 and CDR2: SGHVS, FQNEAQ. The CDR3 protein is CASSDDRGLPSQETQYF. CDR3 nucleotide sequence: TGTGCCAGCAGCGACGACAGGGGACTACCCTCACAAGAGACCCAGTACTTC.

The chain links TRBV5-1 to TRBJ2-5; 8 positions match TRBD1. The CDR3 runs to 17 residues. Germline V lookup: CDR1 SGHRS, CDR2 YFSETQ. V was pared by 2 bases and J by 2 bases, with 11 bases of the junction left unmatched. CDR3 amino acids: CASSLKTGGTSQETQYF. CDR3 nucleotide sequence: TGCGCCAGCAGCTTAAAAACAGGGGGGACTTCACAAGAGACCCAGTACTTC.

This clone was seen more than once but under ten times. The gene calls are TRBV6-5 and TRBJ2-3; D remains unclear. Trimming pared 8 bases from V and 6 bases from J, leaving 9 bases between. The CDR3 totals 11 residues. Germline CDR1 is MNHEY and CDR2 is SVGAGI. CDR3 in amino acids: CASRTEDTQYF. The CDR3 coding sequence is TGTGCCAGCCGAACGGAGGATACGCAGTATTTT.

V usage is TRBV29-1 and J usage is TRBJ1-1; D is uncertain. The CDR3 consists of 11 residues. V was trimmed by 4 bases and J by 1 base, leaving 4 bases between them. Germline V gene data show CDR1 as SQVTM and CDR2 as ANQGSEA. CDR3 nucleotide sequence: TGCAGCGTTGGACAGAACACTGAAGCTTTCTTT. Amino acids: CSVGQNTEAFF.

CDR3 residues: CAIAGTGDQPQHF. The DNA for the CDR3 is TGTGCCATCGCCGGGACAGGCGATCAGCCCCAGCATTTT. The chain couples TRBV10-3 to TRBJ1-5, with 8 bases identical to TRBD1. J gave up 5 bases and V 8 bases, and 5 bases lay outside the gene matches. Looked up from germline, CDR1 is ENHRY and CDR2 is SYGVKD. This CDR3 contains 13 residues.

The rearrangement links TRBV5-1 to TRBJ1-1, with a weak D call TRBD1 (6 bases). Trimming took off 5 bases at V and 3 bases at J, with 11 bases between the two ends. The CDR3 is 13 residues long. CDR1 and CDR2 from the germline V gene are SGHRS and YFSETQ. CDR3 sequence: CASRPDSYTEAFF. The CDR3 coding sequence is TGCGCCAGCAGACCGGACAGCTACACTGAAGCTTTCTTT.

The chain employs TRBV25-1 and TRBJ1-1, with TRBD1 matching 8 bases. The CDR3 totals 12 residues. The V gene's germline CDR1 is MGHDK and CDR2 SYGVNS. Trimming at V came to 4 bases and at J to 7 bases, leaving 2 bases not matched to a gene. CDR3 residues: CASSGTGFEAFF. The DNA of the CDR3 is TGTGCCAGCAGTGGGACAGGGTTTGAAGCTTTCTTT. Supplemented by reference TRBV25-1 and TRBJ1-1, the full variable domain reads EADIYQTPRYLVIGTGKKITLECSQTMGHDKMYWYQQDPGMELHLIHYSYGVNSTEKGDLSSESTVSRIRTEHFPLTLESARPSHTSQYLCASSGTGFEAFFGQGTRLTVV.

V gene TRBV12-5 combines with J gene TRBJ2-7; D gene uncertain. The CDR3 contains 15 residues. Germline CDR1 LGHNT, CDR2 FRNRAP. Trimming removed 6 bases at V and 5 bases at J, with 20 bases between. CDR3 coding DNA: TGTGCTAGTGGGCGAGCTCACCAAACCGCCAACGAGCAGTACTTC. This codes for CASGRAHQTANEQYF. Using reference TRBV12-5 and TRBJ2-7 for the parts outside the CDR3, the full variable domain is DARVTQTPRHKVTEMGQEVTMRCQPILGHNTVFWYRQTMMQGLELLAYFRNRAPLDDSGMPKDRFSAEMPDATLATLKIQPSEPRDSAVYFCASGRAHQTANEQYFGPGTRLTVT.

V and J are TRBV6-5 and TRBJ1-3, with no clear D. This CDR3 contains 11 residues. V was trimmed by 5 bases and J by 4 bases, leaving 3 bases between them. CDR1 and CDR2 from the germline V gene are MNHEY and SVGAGI. CDR3 nucleotides: TGTGCCAGCAGTGAGGGAAACACCATATATTTT. Its translation: CASSEGNTIYF.

CDR3 coding DNA: TGTGCCAGCAGTGCCGACAGGTCCTTAAATCAGCCCCAGCATTTT. Residues: CASSADRSLNQPQHF. This chain connects TRBV6-1 to TRBJ1-5; possibly TRBD1 for D (6 bases). The ends were cut back, 4 bases at V and 4 bases at J, with 14 bases in the middle. This CDR3 region has 15 residues. Germline CDR1 reads MNHNS; CDR2 reads SASEGT.

The V call is TRBV6-5, the J call TRBJ1-1; possibly TRBD1 for D (6 bases). The CDR3 runs 14 residues. The germline CDR1 and CDR2 sequences are MNHEY and SVGAGI. V lost 0 bases and J lost 7, with 12 bases in between. DNA for the CDR3: TGTGCCAGCAGTTACTCCGGGGGGCTGGTTGAAGCTTTCTTT. Translated: CASSYSGGLVEAFF.

This chain joins TRBV6-1 and TRBJ2-5, with a tentative D call TRBD1 (5 bases). This CDR3 is built from 13 residues. The germline V gene encodes CDR1 MNHNS and CDR2 SASEGT. V lost 6 bases to trimming and J lost 2 bases, with 10 bases between them. This chain's CDR3 is CASRDREQETQYF. CDR3 sequence (DNA): TGTGCCAGCAGAGACAGAGAACAAGAGACCCAGTACTTC.

The chain is built from TRBV25-1 and TRBJ2-7; possible D gene TRBD1, 6 bases. CDR1 and CDR2 from the germline V gene are MGHDK and SYGVNS. Trimming left V 5 bases short and J 7 bases short, with 12 bases between. The CDR3 contains 12 residues. This CDR3 reads CASSPTGKEQYF. The CDR3, as DNA: TGTGCCAGCAGTCCTACAGGGAAGGAGCAGTACTTC.

The sample holds a few counts of this clone. This rearrangement joins TRBV19 to TRBJ1-5; no reliable D call. The V end was cut by 2 bases, the J end by 0 bases, with 11 bases between. CDR3 size: 16 residues. Germline CDR1 reads LNHDA; CDR2 reads SQIVND (reference sequence). The CDR3 sequence: CASSIIHDISNQPQHF. CDR3 DNA: TGTGCCAGTAGTATAATACACGATATTAGCAATCAGCCCCAGCATTTT.